This entry describes one T cell receptor (beta chain). The sample belongs to a study of CD8 T cells in Susac syndrome. Overall study: Among sequenced Susac syndrome patients, about 6 had active disease and about 8 were in remission.

Germline loops: CDR1 SNHLY, CDR2 FYNNEI. The CDR3 has 13 amino acids. V was cut by 7 bases and J by 4 bases, with 13 bases left in between. Sequencing of TCR beta was undertaken in CD8+ and CD4+ T cells derived from blood. Each Susac syndrome patient had definite or probable disease by recently defined criteria. The RNA, roughly 0.45 to 1 ug, was put through reverse transcription using random hexamers. TCRdb called the immunoSEQ multiplex PCR reads again in MiXCR, with one record for every CDR3 protein. This repertoire shows about 53,000 distinct CDR3 sequences, approximately 95% found once; its top ten account for less than 0.9%.

The J gene is TRBJ2-5, the V gene TRBV2, with D possibly matching TRBD1 (6 bases). This sequence originates from a human donor with Susac syndrome. Sequenced: CD8+ T cells from PBMCs. The CDR3 sequence is CASNTGWGETQYF. For the CDR3, the DNA is TGTGCCAGCAACACAGGGTGGGGAGAGACCCAGTACTTC.